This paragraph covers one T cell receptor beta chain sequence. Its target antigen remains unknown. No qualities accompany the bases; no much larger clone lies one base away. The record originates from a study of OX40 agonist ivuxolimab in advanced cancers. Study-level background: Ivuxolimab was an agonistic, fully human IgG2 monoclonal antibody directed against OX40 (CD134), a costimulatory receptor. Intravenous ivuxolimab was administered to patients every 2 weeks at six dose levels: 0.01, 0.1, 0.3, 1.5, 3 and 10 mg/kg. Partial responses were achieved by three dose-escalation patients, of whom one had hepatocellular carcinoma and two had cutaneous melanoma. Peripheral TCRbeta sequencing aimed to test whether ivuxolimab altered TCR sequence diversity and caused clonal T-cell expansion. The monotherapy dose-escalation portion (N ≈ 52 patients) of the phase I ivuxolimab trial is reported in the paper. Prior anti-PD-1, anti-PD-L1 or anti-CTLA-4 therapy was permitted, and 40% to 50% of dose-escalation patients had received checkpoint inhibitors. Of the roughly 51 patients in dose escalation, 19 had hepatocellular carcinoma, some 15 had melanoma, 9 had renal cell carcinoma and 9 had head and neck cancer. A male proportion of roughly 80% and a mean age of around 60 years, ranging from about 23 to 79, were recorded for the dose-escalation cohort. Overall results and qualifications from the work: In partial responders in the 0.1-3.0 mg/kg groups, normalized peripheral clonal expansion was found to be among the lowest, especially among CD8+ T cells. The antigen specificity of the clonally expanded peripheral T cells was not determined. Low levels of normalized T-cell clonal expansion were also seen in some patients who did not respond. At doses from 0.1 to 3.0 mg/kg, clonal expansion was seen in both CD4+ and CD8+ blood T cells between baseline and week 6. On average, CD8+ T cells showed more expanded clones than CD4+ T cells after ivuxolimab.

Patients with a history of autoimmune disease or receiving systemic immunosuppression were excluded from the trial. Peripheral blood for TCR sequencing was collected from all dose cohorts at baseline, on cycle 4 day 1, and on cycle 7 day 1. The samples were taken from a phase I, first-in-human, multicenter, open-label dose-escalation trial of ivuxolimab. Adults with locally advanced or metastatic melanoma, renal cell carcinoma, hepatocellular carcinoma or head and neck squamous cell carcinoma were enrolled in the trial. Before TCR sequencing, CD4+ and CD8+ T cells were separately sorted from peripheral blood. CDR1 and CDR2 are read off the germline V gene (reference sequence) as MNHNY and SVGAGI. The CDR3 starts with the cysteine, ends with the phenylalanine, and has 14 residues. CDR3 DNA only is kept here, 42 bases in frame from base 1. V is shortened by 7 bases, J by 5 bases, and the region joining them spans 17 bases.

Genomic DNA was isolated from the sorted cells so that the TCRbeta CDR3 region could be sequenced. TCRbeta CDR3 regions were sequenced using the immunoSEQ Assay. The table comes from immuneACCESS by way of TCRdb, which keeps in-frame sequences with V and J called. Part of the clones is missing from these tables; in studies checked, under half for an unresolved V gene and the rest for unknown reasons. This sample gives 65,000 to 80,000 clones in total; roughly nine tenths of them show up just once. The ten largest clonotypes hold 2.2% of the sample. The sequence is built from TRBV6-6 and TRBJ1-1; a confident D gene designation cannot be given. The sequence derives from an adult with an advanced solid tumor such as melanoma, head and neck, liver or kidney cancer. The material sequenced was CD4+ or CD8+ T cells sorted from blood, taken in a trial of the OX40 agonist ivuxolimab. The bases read TGTGCCAGCACCCCCCCCGGCGCGTATACTGAAGCTTTCTTT. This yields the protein CASTPPGAYTEAFF.